This is a list of T cell receptor beta chains from one sample in a study of blood T cell repertoires in COVID-19. Sequencing used immunoSEQ multiplex PCR; TCRdb keeps in-frame clones, though not all of them. The sample has approximately 490,000 clones, roughly 87% seen once. Sequenced: PBMCs or T cells enriched from blood (not recorded which). These receptor sequences come from a woman between 18 and 29 years old who had recovered from COVID-19. The CDR3 runs from the conserved cysteine through the conserved F or W. A D gene is named only where the DNA matches it firmly. Part of the rows lack a size; the others show once, few, many or a class for expanded clones.

>TRBV28|.|TRBJ1-5|TRBD1
TGTGCCAGCAGTTTACCCGGACAGGGGGGGGATCAGCCCCAGCATTTT
CASSLPGQGGDQPQHF
>TRBV28|.|TRBJ1-2|.
TGTGCCAGCAAGCCGCTAGGGGATGGCTACACCTTC
CASKPLGDGYTF
>TRBV24-1|.|TRBJ2-3|TRBD2
TGTGCCACCAGGGGGGCGGGGGGAGAAGAAGGTACGCAGTATTTT
CATRGAGGEEGTQYF
>TRBV11-2|.|TRBJ2-1|TRBD1
TGTGCCAGCAGCTCAGAAAATACAGGGGGCCAGGATGAGCAGTTCTTC
CASSSENTGGQDEQFF
>TRBV9|few|TRBJ1-4|.
TGTGCCAGCGGCCCCGGCAGGGCAACTAATGAAAAACTGTTTTTT
CASGPGRATNEKLFF
>TRBV5-1|.|TRBJ2-1|TRBD2
TGCGCCAGCGGTAGCGGGGGGCCTTACAATGAGCAGTTCTTC
CASGSGGPYNEQFF
>TRBV5-1|.|TRBJ2-1|.
TGCGCCAGCAGCTGGTCCGGGGAAGGTAATGAGCAGTTCTTC
CASSWSGEGNEQFF
>TRBV5-4|.|TRBJ2-1|TRBD1
TGTGCCAGCAGGGGCCGGGACAGGGAGGCCAATGAGCAGTTCTTC
CASRGRDREANEQFF
>TRBV2|.|TRBJ2-1|TRBD2
TGTGCCAGCAGTGAGCCAAAGCAGGGACTAGCGGGGCCTTCATCCTACAATGAGCAGTTCTTC
CASSEPKQGLAGPSSYNEQFF
>TRBV5-5|.|TRBJ1-2|TRBD1
TGTGCCAGCAGCTTGGGACAGGGTGTCTATGGCTACACCTTC
CASSLGQGVYGYTF
>TRBV11-3|.|TRBJ1-2|.
TGTGCCAGCAGCCAAGGACTTATCAACTATGGCTACACCTTC
CASSQGLINYGYTF
>TRBV24-1|.|TRBJ2-5|TRBD1
TGTGCCACCAGTGATCCAAAGGGGGCAGGAGAGACCCAGTACTTC
CATSDPKGAGETQYF
>TRBV27|.|TRBJ2-3|TRBD2
TGTGCCAGCACCCTGGGGCGGGGGTCAGATACGCAGTATTTT
CASTLGRGSDTQYF
>TRBV19|few|TRBJ2-3|TRBD1
TGTGCCAGGACGACAGGGCACACAGATACGCAGTATTTT
CARTTGHTDTQYF
>TRBV7-3|.|TRBJ2-1|.
TGTGCCAGCAGCCCTAAAGGGAGCTCCTACAATGAGCAGTTCTTC
CASSPKGSSYNEQFF
>TRBV10-3|.|TRBJ2-3|TRBD2
TGTGCCATCAGTGAAGGACTAGCGGGGCCTGATACGCAGTATTTT
CAISEGLAGPDTQYF
>TRBV9|.|TRBJ2-1|.
TGTGCCAGCAGCGTAGATATCAGTGAGCAGTTCTTC
CASSVDISEQFF
>TRBV3-1/TRBV3-2|.|TRBJ2-2|.
TGTGCCAGCAGCCAAGATCGGCTAGCTGTCTCGTCCGGGGAGCTGTTTTTT
CASSQDRLAVSSGELFF
>TRBV3-1/TRBV3-2|.|TRBJ2-7|TRBD2
TGTGCCAGCAGCCAAGAACGGGGGGACGAGCAGTACTTC
CASSQERGDEQYF
>TRBV11-2|.|TRBJ2-5|.
TGTGCCAGCAGCTTTAGGGGGGGCCTCCAAGAGACCCAGTACTTC
CASSFRGGLQETQYF
>TRBV10-1|.|TRBJ2-3|TRBD2
TGCGCCAGCAGTGTAACTAGCGGGGTCGAGGATACGCAGTATTTT
CASSVTSGVEDTQYF
>TRBV5-1|.|TRBJ1-1|TRBD1
TGCGCCAGCAGCTCAGGACAGGGGGCACGAGGAACTGAAGCTTTCTTT
CASSSGQGARGTEAFF
>TRBV6-5|few|TRBJ1-1|TRBD1
TGTGCCAGCAGTTACTTAGGCGGGACAGGTTATGAAGCTTTCTTT
CASSYLGGTGYEAFF
>TRBV30|.|TRBJ2-3|TRBD1
TGTGCCTGGAGTGTACAGGGGGCAGGTACAGATACGCAGTATTTT
CAWSVQGAGTDTQYF
>TRBV18|once|TRBJ1-5|.
TGTGCCAGCTCACCGGAAACAGCCAATCAGCCCCAGCATTTT
CASSPETANQPQHF
>TRBV28|once|TRBJ1-1|.
TGTGCCAGCAGTTTAGGGGGCTTGAACACTGAAGCTTTCTTT
CASSLGGLNTEAFF
>TRBV4-1|.|TRBJ1-6|TRBD1
TGCGCCAGCAGCCAAGATGGAGGAGGACAGGGGGATTCACCCCTCCACTTT
CASSQDGGGQGDSPLHF
>TRBV7-9|.|TRBJ2-1|TRBD1
TGTGCCAGCAGCCCTGGGACAGGGGGCTACAATGAGCAGTTCTTC
CASSPGTGGYNEQFF
>TRBV19|.|TRBJ2-3|.
TGTGCCACCCCTCGGAGCGAACAAGATACGCAGTATTTT
CATPRSEQDTQYF
>TRBV10-1|.|TRBJ2-4|.
TGCGCCAGCAGTGAAGGGGGTACGGGCATTCAGTACTTC
CASSEGGTGIQYF
>TRBV5-1|few|TRBJ2-1|.
TGCGCCAGCAGCTTGGATCCAGAAGCCTACAATGAGCAGTTCTTC
CASSLDPEAYNEQFF
>TRBV5-3|.|TRBJ1-2|.
TGTGCCACCCGTCCCTATGGCTACACCTTC
CATRPYGYTF
>TRBV5-1|.|TRBJ1-6|TRBD1
TGCGCCAGCAGGACAGGGGAAGGGAATTCACCCCTCCACTTT
CASRTGEGNSPLHF